The 2 T cell receptor beta chains presented below share a single source sample, sequenced in a study of early T cells in non-severe SARS-CoV-2 infection. Via MiXCR, TCRdb re-called the 5' RACE reads, giving one row per CDR3 protein. The data hold some 62,000 distinct CDR3 sequences, with roughly 9% observed a single time. Specimen: whole blood, collected at baseline. These receptors all stem from an adult who was a healthcare worker with PCR-confirmed SARS-CoV-2 infection or an uninfected control (not recorded which).

This clonotype has just a few counts. The CDR3 region is CASSPRPGLAGEGEQFF. For the CDR3, the DNA is TGTGCCAGCAGCCCGCGGCCGGGACTAGCGGGAGAGGGTGAGCAGTTCTTC. The chain has TRBV7-2 and TRBJ2-1; TRBD2 matches at 14 bases. Germline CDR1 is SGHTA and CDR2 is FQGNSA. The V segment lost 5 bases and the J segment 9 bases; nucleotides outside the gene matches: 12. This CDR3 region has 17 residues.

This chain joins TRBV5-7 and TRBJ1-1, with no clear D. TRBV5-7 is labeled an ORF, and its function is uncertain. V lost 0 bases and J lost 3, with 12 bases in between. The CDR3 is 15 residues long. The CDR3 bases are TGTGCCAGCAGCTTGGCCGGGGTTTTGTACACTGAAGCTTTCTTT. Its translation: CASSLAGVLYTEAFF.